This T cell receptor beta chain stems from a study of T cells in Graves' hyperthyroidism and ophthalmopathy. Study conclusions and caveats: Blood samples included most of the expanded thyroid clonotypes exceeding 0.001.

This clonotype was observed many times. What it recognizes is unknown. Disease duration was under 3 months in the ophthalmopathy patients, who also had a Clinical Activity Score of at least 3 and a NOSPECS grade of at least 4. Regions amplified from RNA transcripts were the TCR beta CDR3 regions. HTBI primers were the set used in a first-round RT-PCR of the TCR CDR3. Each CDR3 protein is one row after TCRdb ran MiXCR on the multiplex PCR reads. This sample carries a few hundred thousand distinct CDR3 sequences, approximately 16% of them seen once, and the ten largest clones take roughly 3.4%. The sequenced sample consisted of blood. The receptor was isolated from a middle-aged woman with Graves' ophthalmopathy.

The CDR3 reads CASSTWRVAETQYF. CDR3 bases: TGTGCCAGCTCTACATGGAGGGTTGCCGAGACCCAGTACTTC. The chain recombines TRBV6-2 or TRBV6-3 with TRBJ2-5, with D maybe TRBD2 (6 bases). Trimming stripped 8 bases from V and 5 bases from J, with 18 bases between. The CDR3 runs to 14 residues. Germline CDR1 reads MNHEY; CDR2 reads SVGEGT.